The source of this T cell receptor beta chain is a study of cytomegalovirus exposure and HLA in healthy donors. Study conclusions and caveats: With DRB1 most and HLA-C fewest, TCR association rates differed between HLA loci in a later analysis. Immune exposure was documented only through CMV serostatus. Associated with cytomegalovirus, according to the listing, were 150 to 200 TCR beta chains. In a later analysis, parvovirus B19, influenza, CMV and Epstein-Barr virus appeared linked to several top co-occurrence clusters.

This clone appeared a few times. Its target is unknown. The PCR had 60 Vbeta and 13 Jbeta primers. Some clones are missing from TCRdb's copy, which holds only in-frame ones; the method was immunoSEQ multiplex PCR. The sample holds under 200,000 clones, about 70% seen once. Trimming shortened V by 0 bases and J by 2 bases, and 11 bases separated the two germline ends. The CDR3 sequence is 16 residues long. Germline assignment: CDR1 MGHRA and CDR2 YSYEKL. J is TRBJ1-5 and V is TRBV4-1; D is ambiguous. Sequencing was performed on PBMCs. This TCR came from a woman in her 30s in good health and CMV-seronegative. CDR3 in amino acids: CASSQEPGSRNQPQHF. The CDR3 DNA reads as TGCGCCAGCAGCCAAGAACCGGGATCACGCAATCAGCCCCAGCATTTT.